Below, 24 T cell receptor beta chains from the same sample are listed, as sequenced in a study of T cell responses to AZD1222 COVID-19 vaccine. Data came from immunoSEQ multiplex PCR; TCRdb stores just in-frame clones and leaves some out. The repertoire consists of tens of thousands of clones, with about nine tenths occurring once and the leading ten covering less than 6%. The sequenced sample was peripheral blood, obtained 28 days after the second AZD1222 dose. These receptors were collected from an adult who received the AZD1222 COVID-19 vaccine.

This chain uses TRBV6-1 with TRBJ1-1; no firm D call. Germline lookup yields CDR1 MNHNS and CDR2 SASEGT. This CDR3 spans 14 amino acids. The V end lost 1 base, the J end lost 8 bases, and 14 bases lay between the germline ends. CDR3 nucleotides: TGTGCCAGCAGTGAAGTTTTCTTGTCTACCGAAGCTTTCTTT. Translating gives CASSEVFLSTEAFF.

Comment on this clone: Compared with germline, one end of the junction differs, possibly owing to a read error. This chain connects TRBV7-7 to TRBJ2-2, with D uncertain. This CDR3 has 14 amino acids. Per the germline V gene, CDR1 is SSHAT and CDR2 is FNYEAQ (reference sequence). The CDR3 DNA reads TGTGCTAGCAGCCTCCTTGAAAACACCGGGGAGCTGTTTTTT. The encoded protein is CASSLLENTGELFF.

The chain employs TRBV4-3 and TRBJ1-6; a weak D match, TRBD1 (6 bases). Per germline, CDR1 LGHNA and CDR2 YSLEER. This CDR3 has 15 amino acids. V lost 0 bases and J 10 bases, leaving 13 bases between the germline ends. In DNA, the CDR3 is TGCGCCAGCAGCCAAGATGGGCAGGGGAGGTCACCCCTCCACTTT. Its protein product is CASSQDGQGRSPLHF.

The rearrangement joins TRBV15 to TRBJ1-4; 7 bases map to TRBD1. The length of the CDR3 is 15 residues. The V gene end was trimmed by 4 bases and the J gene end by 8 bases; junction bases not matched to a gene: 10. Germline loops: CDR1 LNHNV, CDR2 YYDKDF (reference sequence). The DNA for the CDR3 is TGTGCCACCAGCAACTTTCCAGGGGGATTAGAAAAACTGTTTTTT. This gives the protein CATSNFPGGLEKLFF.

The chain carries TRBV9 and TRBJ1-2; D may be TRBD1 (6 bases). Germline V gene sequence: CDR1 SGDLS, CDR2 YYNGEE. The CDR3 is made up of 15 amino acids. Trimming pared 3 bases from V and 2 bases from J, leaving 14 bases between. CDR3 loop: CASSADRQPNYGYTF. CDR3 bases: TGTGCCAGCAGCGCTGACAGGCAGCCGAACTATGGCTACACCTTC.

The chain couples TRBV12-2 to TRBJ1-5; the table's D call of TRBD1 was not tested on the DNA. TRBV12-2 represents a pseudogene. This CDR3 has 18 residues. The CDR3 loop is CASRPMTGSGQIDQPQHF. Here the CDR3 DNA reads TGTGCAAGTCGCCCCATGACAGGGAGCGGGCAAATAGACCAGCCCCAGCATTTT.

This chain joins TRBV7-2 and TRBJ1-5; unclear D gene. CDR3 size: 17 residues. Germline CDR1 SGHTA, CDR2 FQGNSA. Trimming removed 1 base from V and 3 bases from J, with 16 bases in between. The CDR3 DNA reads TGTGCCAGCAGCTTAGGTATTTTTGGAGGAATCAATCAGCCCCAGCATTTT. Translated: CASSLGIFGGINQPQHF.

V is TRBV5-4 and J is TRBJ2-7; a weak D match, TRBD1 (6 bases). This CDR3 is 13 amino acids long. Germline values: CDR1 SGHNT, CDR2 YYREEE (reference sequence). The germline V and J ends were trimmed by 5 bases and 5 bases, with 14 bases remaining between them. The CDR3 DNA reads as TGTGCCAGCAGAACCACAGGGAAACACGAGCAGTACTTC. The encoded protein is CASRTTGKHEQYF.

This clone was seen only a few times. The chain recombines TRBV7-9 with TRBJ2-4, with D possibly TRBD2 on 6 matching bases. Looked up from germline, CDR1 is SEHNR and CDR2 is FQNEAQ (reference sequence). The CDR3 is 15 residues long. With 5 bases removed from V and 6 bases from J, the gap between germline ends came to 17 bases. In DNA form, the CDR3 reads TGTGCCAGCAGCCCCCCCGGGACTGTCATAAACATTCAGTACTTC. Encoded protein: CASSPPGTVINIQYF. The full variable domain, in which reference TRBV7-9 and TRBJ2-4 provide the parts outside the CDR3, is DTGVSQNPRHKITKRGQNVTFRCDPISEHNRLYWYRQTLGQGPEFLTYFQNEAQLEKSRLLSDRFSAERPKGSFSTLEIQRTEQGDSAMYLCASSPPGTVINIQYFGAGTRLSVL.

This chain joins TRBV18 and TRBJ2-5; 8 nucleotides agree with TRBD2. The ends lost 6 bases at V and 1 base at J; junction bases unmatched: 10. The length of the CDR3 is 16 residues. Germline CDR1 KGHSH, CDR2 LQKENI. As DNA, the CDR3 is TGTGCCAGCTCCCCCGGGGGTAGCGGGGCCCAAGAGACCCAGTACTTC. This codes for CASSPGGSGAQETQYF.

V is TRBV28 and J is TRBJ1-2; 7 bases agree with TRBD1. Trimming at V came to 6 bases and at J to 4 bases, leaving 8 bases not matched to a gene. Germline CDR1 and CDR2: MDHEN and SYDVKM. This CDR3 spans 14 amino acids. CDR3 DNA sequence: TGTGCCAGCAGGCCTAGACAGGGAGGCTATGGCTACACCTTC. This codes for CASRPRQGGYGYTF.

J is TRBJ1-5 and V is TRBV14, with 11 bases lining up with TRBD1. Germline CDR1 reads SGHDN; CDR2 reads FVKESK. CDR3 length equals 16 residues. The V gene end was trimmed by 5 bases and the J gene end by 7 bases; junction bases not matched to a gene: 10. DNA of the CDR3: TGTGCCAGCAGCTACCTCCGGGACAGGGGGATCCAGCCCCAGCATTTT. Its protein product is CASSYLRDRGIQPQHF.

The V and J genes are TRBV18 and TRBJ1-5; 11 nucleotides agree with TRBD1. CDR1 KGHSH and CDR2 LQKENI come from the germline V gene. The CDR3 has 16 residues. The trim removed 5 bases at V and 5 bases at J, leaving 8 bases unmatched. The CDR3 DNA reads TGTGCCAGCTCAGCCCGGGACAGGGGGGCCTATCAGCCCCAGCATTTT. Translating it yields CASSARDRGAYQPQHF.

CDR3: CASGHGGTDTQYF. The CDR3 coding sequence is TGCGCCAGCGGCCACGGGGGCACAGATACGCAGTATTTT. V and J are TRBV5-1 and TRBJ2-3; D might be TRBD2 (5 bases). This CDR3 contains 13 residues. Germline CDR1 is SGHRS and CDR2 is YFSETQ. V dropped 7 bases and J dropped 1 base, with 10 bases sitting between them. The variable domain in full, completed from reference TRBV5-1 and TRBJ2-3, reads KAGVTQTPRYLIKTRGQQVTLSCSPISGHRSVSWYQQTPGQGLQFLFEYFSETQRNKGNFPGRFSGRQFSNSRSEMNVSTLELGDSALYLCASGHGGTDTQYFGPGTRLTVL.

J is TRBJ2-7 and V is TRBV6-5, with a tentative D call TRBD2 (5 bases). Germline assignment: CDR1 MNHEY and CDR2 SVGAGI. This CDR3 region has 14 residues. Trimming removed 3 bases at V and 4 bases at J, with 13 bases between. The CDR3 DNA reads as TGTGCCAGCAGTTATCGGGGTAACCCATACGAGCAGTACTTC. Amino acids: CASSYRGNPYEQYF.

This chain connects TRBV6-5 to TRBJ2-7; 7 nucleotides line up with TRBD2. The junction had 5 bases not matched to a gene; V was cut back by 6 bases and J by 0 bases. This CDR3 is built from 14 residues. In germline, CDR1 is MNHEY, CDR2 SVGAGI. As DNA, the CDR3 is TGTGCCAGCAGGGGAGCGGGGTCCTCCTACGAGCAGTACTTC. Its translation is CASRGAGSSYEQYF.

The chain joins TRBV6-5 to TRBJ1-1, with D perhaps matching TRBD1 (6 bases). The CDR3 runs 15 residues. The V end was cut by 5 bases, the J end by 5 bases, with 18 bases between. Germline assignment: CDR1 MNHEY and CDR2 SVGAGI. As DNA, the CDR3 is TGTGCCAGCAGTCTAACACAGGGTTCCAGTACTGAAGCTTTCTTT. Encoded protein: CASSLTQGSSTEAFF.

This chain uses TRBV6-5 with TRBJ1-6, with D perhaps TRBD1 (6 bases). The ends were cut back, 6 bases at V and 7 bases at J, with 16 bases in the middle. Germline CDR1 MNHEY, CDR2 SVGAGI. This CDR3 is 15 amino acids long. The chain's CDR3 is CASSLTEGDNSPLHF. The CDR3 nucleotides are TGTGCCAGCAGCCTAACAGAGGGGGACAATTCACCCCTCCACTTT.

The chain's CDR3 is CSATNRIDAFF. The CDR3 DNA reads TGCAGTGCCACGAACCGCATCGACGCTTTCTTT. The V call is TRBV20-1, the J call TRBJ1-1; D not resolved. From germline, CDR1 is DFQATT and CDR2 SNEGSKA (reference sequence). The ends were cut back, 6 bases at V and 11 bases at J, with 16 bases in the middle. The CDR3 has 11 residues.

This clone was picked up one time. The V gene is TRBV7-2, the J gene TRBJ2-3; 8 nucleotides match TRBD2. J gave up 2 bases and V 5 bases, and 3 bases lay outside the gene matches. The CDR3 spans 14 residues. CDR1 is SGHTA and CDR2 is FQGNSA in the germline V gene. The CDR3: CASSVGLATDTQYF. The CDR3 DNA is TGTGCCAGCAGCGTAGGACTAGCCACAGATACGCAGTATTTT. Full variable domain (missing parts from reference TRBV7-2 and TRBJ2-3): GAGVSQSPSNKVTEKGKDVELRCDPISGHTALYWYRQSLGQGLEFLIYFQGNSAPDKSGLPSDRFSAERTGGSVSTLTIQRTQQEDSAVYLCASSVGLATDTQYFGPGTRLTVL.

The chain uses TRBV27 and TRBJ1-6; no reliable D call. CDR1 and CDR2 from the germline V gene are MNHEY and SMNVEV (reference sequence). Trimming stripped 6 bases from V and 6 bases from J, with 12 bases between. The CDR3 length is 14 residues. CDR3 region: CASSPREINSPLHF. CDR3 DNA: TGTGCCAGCAGCCCAAGGGAAATTAATTCACCCCTCCACTTT.

The CDR3 loop reads CASSLTGARSSYEQYF. Here the CDR3 DNA reads TGTGCCAGCAGCCTTACAGGGGCTAGGAGCTCCTACGAGCAGTACTTC. This rearrangement joins TRBV14 to TRBJ2-7; 7 nucleotides match TRBD1. This CDR3 is built from 16 residues. With 4 bases clipped from V and 0 bases from J, the junction kept 9 bases outside the gene matches. Germline V gene lookup returns CDR1 SGHDN and CDR2 FVKESK. Looking up the rest from reference TRBV14 and TRBJ2-7 gives the full variable domain: EAGVTQFPSHSVIEKGQTVTLRCDPISGHDNLYWYRRVMGKEIKFLLHFVKESKQDESGMPNNRFLAERTGGTYSTLKVQPAELEDSGVYFCASSLTGARSSYEQYFGPGTRLTVT.

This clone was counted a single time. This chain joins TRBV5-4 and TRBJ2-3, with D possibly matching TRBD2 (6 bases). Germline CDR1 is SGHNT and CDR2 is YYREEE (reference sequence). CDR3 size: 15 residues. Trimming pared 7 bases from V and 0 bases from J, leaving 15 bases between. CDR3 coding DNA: TGTGCCAGCCAACTCCGGGGGAGTAGCACAGATACGCAGTATTTT. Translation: CASQLRGSSTDTQYF.

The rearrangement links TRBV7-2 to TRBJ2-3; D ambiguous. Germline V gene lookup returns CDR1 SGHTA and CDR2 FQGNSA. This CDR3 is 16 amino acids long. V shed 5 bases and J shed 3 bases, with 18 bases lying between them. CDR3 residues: CASSQDGTGYTDTQYF. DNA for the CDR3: TGTGCCAGCAGCCAAGACGGAACCGGGTATACAGATACGCAGTATTTT.